This T cell receptor (beta chain) was identified in a study of cytomegalovirus exposure and HLA in healthy donors. Points from the study as a whole: In an earlier analysis, in some 500 donors, most V segments appeared productive either ~90% or ~30% of the time. Researchers reportedly found TCR beta sequences accurately predicted most subjects' HLA-A and HLA-B alleles. The investigators catalogued some 150 TCR beta chains as cytomegalovirus-associated.

Healthy bone marrow donors formed the donor group. CDR1 SNHLY and CDR2 FYNNEI come from the germline V gene. The CDR3 is 18 residues long. The V and J ends lost 7 bases and 0 bases, in that order; junction bases with no gene match: 10. On this clone itself: No antigen is known for it.

13 Jbeta primers and 60 Vbeta primers were used for the PCR. Clones were read by immunoSEQ multiplex PCR, and TCRdb kept only the in-frame ones, dropping some. The table has roughly 200,000 clones, over 70% seen once. The sample was PBMCs. This TCR was recovered from a woman aged 55-75 years in good health and CMV-seropositive. The chain uses TRBV2 and TRBJ2-4; TRBD2 matches at 12 bases. CDR3 DNA: TGTGCCAGCACCAGGGCTAGCGGGGGGGGTATAGCCAAAAACATTCAGTACTTC. It translates to CASTRASGGGIAKNIQYF.